This record covers a single T cell receptor beta chain. This entry is derived from a study of shared clonotypes between healthy human individuals. Germline CDR1 is ENHRY and CDR2 is SYGVKD. Trimming at V came to 3 bases and at J to 2 bases, leaving 8 bases not matched to a gene. The CDR3 is 17 amino acids. TCRdb's copy holds only in-frame clones and misses some; the assay was immunoSEQ multiplex PCR. The sample consists of approximately 400,000 clones, 90% to 97% of them appearing once. The rearrangement links TRBV10-3 to TRBJ2-3; TRBD2 matches at 10 bases. Sequencing used memory CD8+ T cells sorted from blood. Subset indicated: CD45RO+ cells pooled with CCR7-negative TemRA cells. This TCR was sampled from a man under 40 in good health. The CDR3: CAISEEEAGGTTDTQYF. DNA for the CDR3: TGTGCCATCAGTGAAGAGGAAGCGGGAGGGACCACAGATACGCAGTATTTT.